This T cell receptor beta chain was recovered during a study of radiation and T cells in renal cell carcinoma. J gave up 7 bases and V 0 bases, and 8 bases lay outside the gene matches. The CDR3 has 16 amino acids. CDR1 is LGHNA and CDR2 is YSLEER in the germline V gene. Sequenced by immunoSEQ multiplex PCR; TCRdb stores in-frame clones only, minus some. The table shows roughly 80,000 clones, with 80% to 90% occurring only once. Noted time point: blood 2 weeks post-SBRT. Treatment denoted: 15 Gy SBRT to primary tumor, nephrectomy 4 weeks later. The tumor was a clear cell renal cell carcinoma. Study findings and constraints: Top tumor clonotypes rose in blood 2 weeks post-radiation, then contracted. Without pretreatment biopsies, baseline tumor clonotype presence was undetermined.

On this clone itself: Its antigen is not identified.

The chain combines TRBV4-3 with TRBJ2-1, with TRBD2 matching 8 bases. The TCR originated in a woman between 50 and 59 years old with renal cell carcinoma. This specimen was blood, taken from a patient whose treatment included radiotherapy and nephrectomy. The chain's CDR3 is CASSQEFAGGSNEQFF. DNA for the CDR3: TGCGCCAGCAGCCAAGAATTCGCGGGAGGATCAAATGAGCAGTTCTTC.